Listed below are T cell receptor beta chains from one sample, sequenced in a study of human T cells and chemical hapten exposure. TCRdb reanalysed the RACE reads using MiXCR and keeps one entry per CDR3 protein. The sample records 35,000 to 50,000 distinct CDR3 sequences, around 4% being singletons. Sample: whole blood. These receptors all stem from a human donor in good health. Some clones in this sample may be carry-over from other donors' samples. The CDR3 runs from the conserved cysteine through the conserved F or W. Each record gives: J gene, V gene, D gene, clone size, CDR3 DNA, CDR3 protein. D genes are given only for firm matches. Some rows have no size entry. The others give once, few or many, or a class for an expanded clone.

TRBJ1-1 | TRBV12-3/TRBV12-4 | . | many | TGTGCCAGCAGTTTAGGGGGGGCAGCTGAAGCTTTCTTT | CASSLGGAAEAFF
TRBJ2-1 | TRBV24-1 | . | many | TGTGCCACCAGTGATCATGGGACTCACAATGAGCAGTTCTTC | CATSDHGTHNEQFF
TRBJ2-3 | TRBV9 | . | many | TGTGCCAGCAGCCATATCCGTGGAAGATCTAGCACAGATACGCAGTATTTT | CASSHIRGRSSTDTQYF
TRBJ2-7 | TRBV19 | . | many | TGTGCCAGTAATCCTGGCGGCTACTCCTACGAGCAGTACTTC | CASNPGGYSYEQYF
TRBJ2-3 | TRBV28 | . | . | TGTGCCAGCAGTTCCCACGAGTCTGGGGCAGATACGCAGTATTTT | CASSSHESGADTQYF
TRBJ1-2 | TRBV7-2 | . | many | TGTGCCAGCAGCGCCGGGACACCATTTAACTATGGCTACACCTTC | CASSAGTPFNYGYTF
TRBJ1-1 | TRBV4-1 | . | many | TGCGCCAGCAGCCCGGGGCCTTTGAACACTGAAGCTTTCTTT | CASSPGPLNTEAFF
TRBJ2-1 | TRBV12-3/TRBV12-4 | TRBD2 | few | TGTGCCAGCAGAGCTAGCGGGAGAGATGAGCAGTTCTTC | CASRASGRDEQFF
TRBJ2-7 | TRBV27 | TRBD1 | many | TGTGCCAGCAGTCTGACAGGGGGTGCCTACGAGCAGTACTTC | CASSLTGGAYEQYF
TRBJ2-3 | TRBV7-3 | . | few | TGTGCCAGCAGCTTAAGTCCGAACACAGATACGCAGTATTTT | CASSLSPNTDTQYF